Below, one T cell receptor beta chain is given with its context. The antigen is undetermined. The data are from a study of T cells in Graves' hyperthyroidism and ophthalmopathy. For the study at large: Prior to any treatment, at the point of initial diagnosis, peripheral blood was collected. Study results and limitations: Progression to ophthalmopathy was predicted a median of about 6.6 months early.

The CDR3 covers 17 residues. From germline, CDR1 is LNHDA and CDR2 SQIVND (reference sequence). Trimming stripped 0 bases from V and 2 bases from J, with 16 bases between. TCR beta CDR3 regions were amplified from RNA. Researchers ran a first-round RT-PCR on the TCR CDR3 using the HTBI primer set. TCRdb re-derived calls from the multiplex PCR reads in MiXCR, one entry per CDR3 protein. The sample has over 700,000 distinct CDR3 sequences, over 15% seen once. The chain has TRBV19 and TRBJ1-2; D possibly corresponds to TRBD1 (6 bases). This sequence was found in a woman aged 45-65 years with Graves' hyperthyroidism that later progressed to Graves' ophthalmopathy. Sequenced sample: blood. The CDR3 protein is CASSIEAEQGVNYGYTF. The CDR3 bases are TGTGCCAGTAGTATAGAGGCGGAACAGGGCGTCAACTATGGCTACACCTTC.